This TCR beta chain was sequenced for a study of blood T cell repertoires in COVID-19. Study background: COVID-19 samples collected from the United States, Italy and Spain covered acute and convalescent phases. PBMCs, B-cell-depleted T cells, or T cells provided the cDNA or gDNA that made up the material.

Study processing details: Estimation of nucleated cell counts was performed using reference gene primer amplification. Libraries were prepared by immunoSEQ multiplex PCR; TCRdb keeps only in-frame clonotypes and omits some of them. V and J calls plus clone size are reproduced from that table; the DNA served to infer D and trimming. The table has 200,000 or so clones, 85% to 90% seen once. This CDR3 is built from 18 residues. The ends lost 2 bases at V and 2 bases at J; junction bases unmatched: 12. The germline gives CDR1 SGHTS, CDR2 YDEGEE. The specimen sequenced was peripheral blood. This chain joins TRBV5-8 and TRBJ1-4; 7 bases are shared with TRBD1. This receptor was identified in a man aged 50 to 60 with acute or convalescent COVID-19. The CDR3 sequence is CASSFGGQAGGTNEKLFF. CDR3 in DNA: TGTGCCAGCAGCTTCGGTGGACAGGCCGGCGGGACTAATGAAAAACTGTTTTTT.